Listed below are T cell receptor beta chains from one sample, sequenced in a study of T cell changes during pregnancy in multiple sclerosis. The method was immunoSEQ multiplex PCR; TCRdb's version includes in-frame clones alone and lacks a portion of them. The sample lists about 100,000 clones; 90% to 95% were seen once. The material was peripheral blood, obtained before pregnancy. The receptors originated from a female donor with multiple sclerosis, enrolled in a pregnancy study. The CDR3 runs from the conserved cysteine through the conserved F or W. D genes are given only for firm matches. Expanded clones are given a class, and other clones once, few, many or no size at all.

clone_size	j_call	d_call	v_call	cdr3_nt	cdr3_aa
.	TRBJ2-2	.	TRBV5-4	TGTGCCAGCAGCTTGGGCCTGCTGCGGGGCCTGAACACCGGGGAGCTGTTTTTT	CASSLGLLRGLNTGELFF
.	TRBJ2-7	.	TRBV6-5	TGTGCCAGCAAGCCAGGGGTTGGCGGGGGCGACGAGCAGTACTTC	CASKPGVGGGDEQYF
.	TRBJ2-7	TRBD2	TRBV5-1	TGCGCCAGCAGCCCTAGCGGTCCTTCCTACGAGCAGTACTTC	CASSPSGPSYEQYF
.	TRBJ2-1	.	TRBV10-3	TGTGCCACCGCTAAAGTCGAAGAGCAGTTCTTC	CATAKVEEQFF
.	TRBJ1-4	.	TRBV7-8	TGTGCCAGCAGCTTAGACAGTCCCAAATGGGAGAATGAAAAACTGTTTTTT	CASSLDSPKWENEKLFF
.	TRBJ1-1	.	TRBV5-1	TGCGCCAGCAGTCCCGGGGGGGCAAACACTGAAGCTTTCTTT	CASSPGGANTEAFF
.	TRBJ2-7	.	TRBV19	TGTGCCAGTAGTATAGGTGGGCTCGGAGGTTCCTACGAGCAGTACTTC	CASSIGGLGGSYEQYF
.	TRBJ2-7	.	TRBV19	TGTGCCAGTAGTTCTACAGGGTGGACGGTCTACGAGCAGTACTTC	CASSSTGWTVYEQYF
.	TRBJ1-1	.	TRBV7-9	TGTGCCAGCAGCTTGCCAGGAAACACTGAAGCTTTCTTT	CASSLPGNTEAFF
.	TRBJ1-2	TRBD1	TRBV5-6	TGTGCCAGCAGGGCGACAGGGGGAATGTATGGCTACACCTTC	CASRATGGMYGYTF
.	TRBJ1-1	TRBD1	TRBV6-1	TGTGCCAGCAGCTTGGACAGGGGTGTGACTGAAGCTTTCTTT	CASSLDRGVTEAFF
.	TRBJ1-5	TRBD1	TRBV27	TGTGCCAGCAGTTCTCAGGGGGCAGGTCAGCCCCAGCATTTT	CASSSQGAGQPQHF
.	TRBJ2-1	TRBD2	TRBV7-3	TGTGCCAGCAGCTTAAGCGGGAGTCCCTACAATGAGCAGTTCTTC	CASSLSGSPYNEQFF
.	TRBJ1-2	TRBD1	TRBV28	TGTGCCAGCAGTTTTGGGGGACAGGGGTACTATGGCTACACCTTC	CASSFGGQGYYGYTF
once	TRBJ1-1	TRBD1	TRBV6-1	TGTGCCAGCAGTGTACCCGGGACAGGGTACACTGAAGCTTTCTTT	CASSVPGTGYTEAFF
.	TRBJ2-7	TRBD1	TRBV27	TGTGCCAGCGGACACGCAGGGGGCGACTACGAGCAGTACTTC	CASGHAGGDYEQYF
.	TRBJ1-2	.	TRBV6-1	TGTGCCAGCAGTGAAAGCGGGGGAGTTCCGTTTGGCTACACCTTC	CASSESGGVPFGYTF
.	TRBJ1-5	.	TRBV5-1	TGCGCCAGCAACGGGCAGGGTCACCAGCCCCAGCATTTT	CASNGQGHQPQHF
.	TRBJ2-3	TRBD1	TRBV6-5	TGTGCCAGCAGGGTCACAGGGGGCACAGATACGCAGTATTTT	CASRVTGGTDTQYF
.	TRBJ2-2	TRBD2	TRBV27	TGTGCCAGCAGTTGGGACCCTAGCGGGGGCACCGGGGAGCTGTTTTTT	CASSWDPSGGTGELFF
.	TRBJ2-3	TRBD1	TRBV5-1	TGCGCCAGCAGCTTGTTAAGGGGGCGAACAGATACGCAGTATTTT	CASSLLRGRTDTQYF
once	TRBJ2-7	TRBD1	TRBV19	TGTGCCAGTAGCACAGGACAGGGGGCGCCCATTTGGGAGCAGTACTTC	CASSTGQGAPIWEQYF
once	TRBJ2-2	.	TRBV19	TGTGCCAGTAGTATAGATCTAAGCACTCCGAACACCGGGGAGCTGTTTTTT	CASSIDLSTPNTGELFF
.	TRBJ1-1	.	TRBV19	TGTGCCAGTGCACGGGGGAACACTGAAGCTTTCTTT	CASARGNTEAFF
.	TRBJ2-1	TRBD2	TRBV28	TGTGCCAGCAGTTTTAGGCTAGCGGGAGGGGAGTTCTTC	CASSFRLAGGEFF
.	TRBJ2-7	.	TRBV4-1	TGCGCCAGCAGCCAAGATCTATGGGTAGCGGTCTACGAGCAGTACTTC	CASSQDLWVAVYEQYF
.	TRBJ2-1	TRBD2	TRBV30	TGTGCCTGGGGCCGCACCCTAGCGGGTGAGCAGTTCTTC	CAWGRTLAGEQFF
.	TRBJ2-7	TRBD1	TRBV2	TGTGCCAGCAGTGAATCTATGGGGCACAGGGGGCGCGAGTTCGGCTACGAGCAGTACTTC	CASSESMGHRGREFGYEQYF
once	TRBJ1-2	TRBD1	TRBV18	TGTGCCAGCTCACCACCAGGTTCAGGCGTAAACCGGGACAGGGACGGCTACACCTTC	CASSPPGSGVNRDRDGYTF